The sample holds many counts of the clone carrying this T cell receptor (beta chain). The data were obtained in a study of T cells in Graves' hyperthyroidism and ophthalmopathy. The CDR3 runs to 14 residues. Looked up from germline, CDR1 is MDHEN and CDR2 is SYDVKM. The ends lost 6 bases at V and 1 base at J; junction bases unmatched: 6. TCR beta CDR3 sequences were amplified from RNA transcripts. TCR CDR3 regions were first amplified by RT-PCR with HTBI primers. One entry per CDR3 protein, called by TCRdb with MiXCR from the multiplex PCR reads. Of roughly 380,000 distinct CDR3 sequences listed, approximately 15% are singletons.

The J gene is TRBJ2-7, the V gene TRBV28, with 7 bases aligning to TRBD1. The sample consisted of blood. The receptor comes from an older woman with Graves' hyperthyroidism. DNA for the CDR3: TGTGCCAGCAGAGCCCGGGACAGATCCTACGAGCAGTACTTC. Translated: CASRARDRSYEQYF.